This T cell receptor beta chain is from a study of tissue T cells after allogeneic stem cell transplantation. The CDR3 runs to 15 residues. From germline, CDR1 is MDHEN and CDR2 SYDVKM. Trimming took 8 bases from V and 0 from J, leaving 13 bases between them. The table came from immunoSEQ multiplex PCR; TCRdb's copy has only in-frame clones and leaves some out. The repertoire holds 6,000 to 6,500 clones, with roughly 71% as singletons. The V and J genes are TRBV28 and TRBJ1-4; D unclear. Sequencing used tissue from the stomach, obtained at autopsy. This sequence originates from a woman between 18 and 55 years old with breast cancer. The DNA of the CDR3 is TGTGCCAGCTGCCACCCAGCTGCAACTAATGAAAAACTGTTTTTT. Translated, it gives CASCHPAATNEKLFF. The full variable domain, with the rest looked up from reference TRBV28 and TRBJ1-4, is DVKVTQSSRYLVKRTGEKVFLECVQDMDHENMFWYRQDPGLGLRLIYFSYDVKMKEKGDIPEGYSVSREKKERFSLILESASTNQTSMYLCASCHPAATNEKLFFGSGTQLSVL.